This is a list of T cell receptor beta chains from one sample in a study of T cell responses to AZD1222 COVID-19 vaccine. Produced via immunoSEQ multiplex PCR; TCRdb's table is partial and in-frame only. This table has fewer than 200,000 clones, 85% to 95% appearing once. The sequenced sample was peripheral blood, obtained on day 0 of AZD1222 vaccination. The receptors were sampled from an adult in good health. Both conserved end residues are part of each CDR3. A D gene is named only where the DNA matches it firmly. Expanded clones get a size class; other rows say once, few or many, or leave the size out.

v_call	d_call	clone_size	j_call	cdr3_aa	cdr3_nt
TRBV5-6	-	-	TRBJ1-5	CASSTHIQDNQPQHF	TGTGCCAGCAGCACTCATATACAGGACAATCAGCCCCAGCATTTT
TRBV28	-	-	TRBJ2-1	CASSLYRDIPYNEQFF	TGTGCCAGCAGTTTATACCGCGACATTCCCTACAATGAGCAGTTCTTC
TRBV19	-	once	TRBJ1-5	CASSNSGFDQPQHF	TGTGCCAGTAGTAATTCGGGATTCGATCAGCCCCAGCATTTT
TRBV3-1/TRBV3-2	TRBD2	-	TRBJ2-5	CASSSLAGDIQETQYF	TGTGCCAGCAGCTCACTAGCGGGGGACATCCAAGAGACCCAGTACTTC
TRBV5-6	TRBD1	-	TRBJ1-2	CASSLGRGINYGYTF	TGTGCCAGCAGCTTGGGCAGGGGGATTAACTATGGCTACACCTTC
TRBV27	TRBD2	-	TRBJ2-1	CASRGLAGGLRHNEQFF	TGTGCCAGCAGGGGGCTAGCGGGGGGGCTAAGGCACAATGAGCAGTTCTTC
TRBV7-8	TRBD2	-	TRBJ2-1	CASSPGERGGYNEQFF	TGTGCCAGCAGCCCCGGGGAGCGGGGGGGCTACAATGAGCAGTTCTTC
TRBV6-6	-	-	TRBJ1-2	CASSPLTTGVRGYTF	TGTGCCAGCAGCCCCCTCACCACTGGGGTGAGAGGCTACACCTTC
TRBV19	-	-	TRBJ1-5	CASSTDGQSYNQPQHF	TGTGCCAGTAGTACAGACGGACAGTCCTACAATCAGCCCCAGCATTTT
TRBV14	TRBD1	-	TRBJ1-4	CASSLMTQGRREKLFF	TGTGCCAGCAGCCTGATGACACAGGGGAGGAGGGAAAAACTGTTTTTT
TRBV27	-	-	TRBJ1-4	CASGLTETNEKLFF	TGTGCCAGCGGTTTGACAGAGACTAATGAAAAACTGTTTTTT
TRBV5-5	TRBD2	-	TRBJ2-5	CASSLIGLAGEFSAKETQYF	TGTGCCAGCAGCTTGATAGGACTAGCGGGAGAGTTTTCAGCAAAAGAGACCCAGTACTTC
TRBV4-2	TRBD1	-	TRBJ1-2	CASSQEGQAGGGYTF	TGTGCCAGCAGCCAAGAAGGACAGGCCGGGGGCGGCTACACCTTC
TRBV4-1	TRBD2	-	TRBJ2-3	CASSRILAGGPDTQYF	TGCGCCAGCAGCCGAATCCTAGCGGGGGGCCCGGATACGCAGTATTTT
TRBV7-9	-	-	TRBJ2-1	CASEGNEQFF	TGTGCCAGCGAGGGCAATGAGCAGTTCTTC